The 23 T cell receptor beta chains given below trace back to one sample, sequenced in a study of shared T cell receptors in the human thymus. TCRdb keeps only in-frame clones here, not all; method: immunoSEQ multiplex PCR. Of roughly 560,000 clones in the sample, about 84% were seen once. Another study also made use of these data, one on human thymus T cells.

The sequenced sample was thymocytes. These receptors all stem from a boy younger than two with a congenital heart defect.

This clone appeared once. The chain links TRBV25-1 to TRBJ2-3; D perhaps matches TRBD1 (7 bases). Looked up from germline, CDR1 is MGHDK and CDR2 is SYGVNS. CDR3 length equals 14 residues. Deletions cut 7 bases from V and 4 bases from J, with 15 bases between. The chain's CDR3 is CASKEGAVPDTQYF. The CDR3 coding sequence is TGTGCCAGCAAGGAGGGGGCGGTTCCAGATACGCAGTATTTT.

This clone appeared once. The chain employs TRBV15 and TRBJ2-3; 13 bases line up with TRBD2. V dropped 5 bases and J dropped 1; count of bases not matched to a gene: 9. The V gene's germline CDR1 is LNHNV and CDR2 YYDKDF (reference sequence). The CDR3 extends over 18 amino acids. CDR3 DNA: TGTGCCACCAGCGAGCCGGGACTAGCGGGACTATGCACAGATACGCAGTATTTT. Translation: CATSEPGLAGLCTDTQYF.

The chain couples TRBV25-1 to TRBJ1-1; D possibly corresponds to TRBD1 (5 bases). CDR1 is MGHDK and CDR2 is SYGVNS in the germline V gene. There are 14 residues in the CDR3. V was trimmed by 4 bases and J by 3 bases, leaving 12 bases between them. The CDR3 loop is CASSGGRADTEAFF. In nucleotides, the CDR3 is TGTGCCAGCAGTGGGGGCAGGGCGGACACTGAAGCTTTCTTT.

This clone was recorded only once. This sequence joins TRBV5-1 and TRBJ2-7; TRBD1 agrees at 9 bases. CDR1 SGHRS and CDR2 YFSETQ come from the germline V gene. The CDR3 is 17 residues long. The V gene end was trimmed by 0 bases and the J gene end by 6 bases; junction bases not matched to a gene: 13. In DNA, the CDR3 is TGCGCCAGCAGCTTGGCTCCCAACGGGACAGGGACTCGCGAGCAGTACTTC. Translation: CASSLAPNGTGTREQYF. The full variable domain, its missing parts supplied by reference TRBV5-1 and TRBJ2-7, is KAGVTQTPRYLIKTRGQQVTLSCSPISGHRSVSWYQQTPGQGLQFLFEYFSETQRNKGNFPGRFSGRQFSNSRSEMNVSTLELGDSALYLCASSLAPNGTGTREQYFGPGTRLTVT.

This sequence joins TRBV12-5 and TRBJ2-1; TRBD2 matches at 10 bases. From germline, CDR1 is LGHNT and CDR2 FRNRAP. CDR3 length: 14 amino acids. J gave up 7 bases and V 6 bases, and 6 bases lay outside the gene matches. CDR3 nucleotide sequence: TGTGCTAGTGGGAAGGGACTAGCGAGGAATGAGCAGTTCTTC. It yields the protein CASGKGLARNEQFF.

This rearrangement joins TRBV5-4 to TRBJ1-1, with D possibly being TRBD1 (5 bases). Germline CDR1 and CDR2: SGHNT and YYREEE (reference sequence). This CDR3 has 13 amino acids. V was trimmed by 4 bases and J by 2 bases, leaving 9 bases between them. The CDR3 sequence: CASSLDSNTEAFF. CDR3 nucleotides: TGTGCCAGCAGCCTCGACAGCAACACTGAAGCTTTCTTT.

V is TRBV27 and J is TRBJ2-7; 7 positions agree with TRBD2. The germline CDR1 and CDR2 sequences are MNHEY and SMNVEV (reference sequence). J lost 7 bases, V lost 2 bases, and 11 bases had no gene match. This CDR3 is built from 15 residues. CDR3 amino acids: CASSLPGLRPWEQYF. The CDR3 DNA reads as TGTGCCAGCAGTTTACCGGGACTACGTCCCTGGGAGCAGTACTTC.

The chain links TRBV7-9 to TRBJ2-7, with a tentative D call TRBD1 (5 bases). CDR3 size: 18 residues. The ends were cut back, 2 bases at V and 2 bases at J, with 22 bases in the middle. From germline, CDR1 is SEHNR and CDR2 FQNEAQ (reference sequence). The CDR3 loop reads CASSLIPGRAKGPYEQYF. The CDR3 DNA follows: TGTGCCAGCAGCTTAATCCCCGGACGGGCGAAGGGGCCCTACGAGCAGTACTTC.

In its sample, this clone was seen a few times. This sequence joins TRBV4-3 and TRBJ2-7; perhaps TRBD2 as D (6 bases). Germline lookup yields CDR1 LGHNA and CDR2 YSLEER. CDR3 length: 16 residues. Trimming removed 0 bases at V and 0 bases at J, with 12 bases between. CDR3: CASSQDRELSSYEQYF. CDR3 in DNA: TGCGCCAGCAGCCAAGATCGGGAGCTGTCCTCCTACGAGCAGTACTTC.

The chain couples TRBV5-1 to TRBJ2-4; TRBD1 matches at 9 bases. CDR1 is SGHRS and CDR2 is YFSETQ in the germline V gene. The CDR3 consists of 16 residues. V trimming: 0 bases; J trimming: 2 bases; junction bases outside the gene matches: 3. The CDR3 sequence: CASSLVQGAPKNIQYF. CDR3 DNA sequence: TGCGCCAGCAGCTTGGTACAGGGGGCACCCAAAAACATTCAGTACTTC.

This chain uses TRBV15 with TRBJ2-7; 11 positions match TRBD2. J was trimmed by 2 bases and V by 2 bases; bases with no gene match: 8. Germline V gives CDR1 LNHNV, CDR2 YYDKDF (reference sequence). The CDR3 length is 17 residues. CDR3 in amino acids: CATSRSTGTSGAYEQYF. CDR3 bases: TGTGCCACCAGCAGATCTACCGGGACTAGCGGAGCCTACGAGCAGTACTTC.

The chain recombines TRBV28 with TRBJ2-3, with 8 bases that match TRBD2. The trim removed 0 bases at V and 2 bases at J, leaving 4 bases unmatched. The germline V gene encodes CDR1 MDHEN and CDR2 SYDVKM. The CDR3 runs to 16 residues. CDR3 coding DNA: TGTGCCAGCAGTTTATGGGTAGCGGGGATCACAGATACGCAGTATTTT. Amino acid sequence: CASSLWVAGITDTQYF.

The table lists this clone with a few counts. The rearrangement joins TRBV5-4 to TRBJ2-7; 14 bases are a match to TRBD2. The CDR3 has 15 residues. The V and J ends lost 4 bases and 6 bases, in that order; junction bases with no gene match: 6. Germline-derived CDR1 and CDR2 are SGHNT and YYREEE (reference sequence). CDR3 region: CASSAGLAGEAEQYF. The CDR3 nucleotides read TGTGCCAGCAGCGCGGGACTAGCGGGAGAGGCCGAGCAGTACTTC. The full variable domain, its missing parts supplied by reference TRBV5-4 and TRBJ2-7, is ETGVTQSPTHLIKTRGQQVTLRCSSQSGHNTVSWYQQALGQGPQFIFQYYREEENGRGNFPPRFSGLQFPNYSSELNVNALELDDSALYLCASSAGLAGEAEQYFGPGTRLTVT.

The rearrangement uses TRBV25-1 and TRBJ1-2; maybe TRBD1 (5 bases). In germline, CDR1 is MGHDK, CDR2 SYGVNS. This CDR3 has 17 residues. Trimming removed 3 bases from V and 4 bases from J, with 21 bases in between. CDR3 DNA: TGTGCCAGCAGTGATCTAGGAGGGGAAGGCCCGGCCTATGGCTACACCTTC. Its protein is CASSDLGGEGPAYGYTF.

The chain employs TRBV28 and TRBJ1-1; 8 bases match TRBD1. Per germline, CDR1 MDHEN and CDR2 SYDVKM. The length of the CDR3 is 17 residues. The V gene end was trimmed by 6 bases and the J gene end by 1 base; junction bases not matched to a gene: 13. The CDR3: CASRPYSWTGSNTEAFF. The DNA for the CDR3 is TGTGCCAGCAGGCCCTACTCCTGGACAGGGTCGAACACTGAAGCTTTCTTT.

The chain employs TRBV14 and TRBJ1-3; D is unresolved. The CDR3 totals 15 residues. Between the trimmed V and J ends, which lost 0 bases and 0 bases, there was a span of 6 bases. Germline loops: CDR1 SGHDN, CDR2 FVKESK. CDR3 nucleotide sequence: TGTGCCAGCAGCCAAGATCGGGTCTCTGGAAACACCATATATTTT. This translates into CASSQDRVSGNTIYF.

This sequence joins TRBV7-3 and TRBJ2-3, with 10 bases lining up with TRBD2. After removal of 1 base from V and 4 bases from J, the junction contained 8 bases not matched to a gene. The length of the CDR3 is 17 residues. Germline CDR1 is SGHTA and CDR2 is FQGTGA. DNA for the CDR3: TGTGCCAGCAGCTTAAAGTCTAGCGGGAGCCCGGCAGATACGCAGTATTTT. Protein sequence: CASSLKSSGSPADTQYF.

V is TRBV14 and J is TRBJ2-1, with 9 bases that match TRBD1. The germline gives CDR1 SGHDN, CDR2 FVKESK. With 3 bases clipped from V and 11 bases from J, the junction kept 8 bases outside the gene matches. The CDR3 covers 14 residues. In DNA form, the CDR3 reads TGTGCCAGCAGCCAGCCTCGACAGGGGGGAAAGCAGTTCTTC. The encoded protein is CASSQPRQGGKQFF.

This sequence joins TRBV10-3 and TRBJ1-2, with 10 bases aligning to TRBD1. V lost 2 bases, J lost 7 bases, and 4 bases stayed unmatched. In germline, CDR1 is ENHRY, CDR2 SYGVKD. The CDR3 covers 14 residues. CDR3 protein: CAISEPDRGSGYTF. The CDR3 DNA sequence: TGTGCCATCAGTGAGCCGGACAGGGGGAGTGGCTACACCTTC.

The gene calls are TRBV29-1 and TRBJ1-4; 10 bases agree with TRBD1. Germline CDR1 and CDR2: SQVTM and ANQGSEA. CDR3 length equals 19 residues. Unmatched junction bases numbered 20, after V lost 7 bases and J lost 3 bases. CDR3 coding DNA: TGCAGCGCTACCATACTAGAGGGACAGGGGACCTTACCTAATGAAAAACTGTTTTTT. It encodes CSATILEGQGTLPNEKLFF.

The chain carries TRBV5-1 and TRBJ2-1, with 7 bases identical to TRBD2. The CDR3 loop spans 14 amino acids. V lost 0 bases and J lost 7; bases outside the gene matches: 4. Germline CDR1 is SGHRS and CDR2 is YFSETQ. The CDR3 protein is CASSLALASNEQFF. The CDR3 coding sequence is TGCGCCAGCAGCTTGGCACTAGCGTCGAATGAGCAGTTCTTC.

This chain uses TRBV4-2 with TRBJ2-7; D unresolved. The CDR3 spans 13 residues. Deletions cut 0 bases from V and 6 bases from J, with 9 bases between. Per germline, CDR1 LGHNA and CDR2 YNFKEQ. The CDR3: CASSQDIASEQYF. CDR3 DNA: TGTGCCAGCAGCCAAGATATAGCTTCCGAGCAGTACTTC.

This chain joins TRBV6-1 and TRBJ2-7, with D perhaps matching TRBD2 (6 bases). The CDR3 is made up of 14 amino acids. V lost 9 bases and J lost 0, with 15 bases in between. The germline CDR1 and CDR2 sequences are MNHNS and SASEGT. This chain's CDR3 is CASIAEKLSYEQYF. As DNA, the CDR3 is TGTGCCAGTATAGCGGAAAAGCTCTCCTACGAGCAGTACTTC.